This paragraph covers one T cell receptor beta chain sequence. The sample originates from a study of blood T cell repertoires in COVID-19. The assay was immunoSEQ multiplex PCR, and TCRdb's table has in-frame clones only and misses some. The sample holds under 300,000 clones, 84% seen once. CDR3 length: 14 residues. The germline V gene has CDR1 MNHEY and CDR2 SVGAGI. V lost 4 bases to trimming and J lost 3 bases, with 13 bases between them. Sequencing was carried out using peripheral blood. This TCR was sampled from a woman between 40 and 55 years old who had recovered from COVID-19. The rearrangement joins TRBV6-5 to TRBJ2-7, with D perhaps matching TRBD1 (6 bases). The DNA of the CDR3 is TGTGCCAGCAGTTTGGGCAGGGGAATCTACGAGCAGTACTTC. Amino acid sequence: CASSLGRGIYEQYF.